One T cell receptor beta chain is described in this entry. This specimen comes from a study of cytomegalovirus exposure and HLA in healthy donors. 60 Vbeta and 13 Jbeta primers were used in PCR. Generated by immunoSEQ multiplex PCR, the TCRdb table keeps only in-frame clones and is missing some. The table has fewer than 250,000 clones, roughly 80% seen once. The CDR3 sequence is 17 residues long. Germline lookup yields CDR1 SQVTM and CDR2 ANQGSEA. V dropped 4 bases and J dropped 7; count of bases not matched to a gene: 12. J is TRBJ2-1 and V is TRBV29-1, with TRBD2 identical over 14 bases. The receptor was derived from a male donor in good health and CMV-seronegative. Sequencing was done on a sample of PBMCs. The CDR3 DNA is TGCAGCGTTGCTGGGGGGGGACTAGCGGGAGAAGAAAATGAGCAGTTCTTC. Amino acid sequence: CSVAGGGLAGEENEQFF.